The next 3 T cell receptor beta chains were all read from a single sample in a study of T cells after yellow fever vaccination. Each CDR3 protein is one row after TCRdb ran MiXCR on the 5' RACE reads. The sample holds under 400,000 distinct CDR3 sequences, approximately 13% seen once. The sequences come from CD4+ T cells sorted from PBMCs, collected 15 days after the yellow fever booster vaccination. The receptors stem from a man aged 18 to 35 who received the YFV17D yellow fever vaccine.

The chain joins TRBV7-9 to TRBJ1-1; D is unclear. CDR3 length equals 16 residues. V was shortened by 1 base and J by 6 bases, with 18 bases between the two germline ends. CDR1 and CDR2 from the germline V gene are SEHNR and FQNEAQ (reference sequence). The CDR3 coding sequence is TGTGCCAGCAGCTTAGGAGTGAAGCTGGAAAACTCTGAAGCTTTCTTT. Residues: CASSLGVKLENSEAFF.

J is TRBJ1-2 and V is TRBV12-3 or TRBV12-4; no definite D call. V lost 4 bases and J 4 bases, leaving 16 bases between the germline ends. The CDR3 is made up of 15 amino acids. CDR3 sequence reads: CASSSREVLVYGYTF. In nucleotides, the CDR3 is TGTGCCAGCAGTTCGAGGGAGGTTTTAGTCTATGGCTACACCTTC.

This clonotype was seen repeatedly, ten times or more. CDR3 sequence reads: CASSSGPAGPSTWYV. The CDR3 region has the DNA TGCGCCAGCAGTTCCGGACCCGCCGGGCCTTCAACTTGGTACGTC. This rearrangement joins TRBV5-1 to TRBJ2-7; D is unresolved. The CDR3 contains 15 residues. Germline loops: CDR1 SGHRS, CDR2 YFSETQ. The V end was cut by 5 bases, the J end by 12 bases, with 27 bases between.